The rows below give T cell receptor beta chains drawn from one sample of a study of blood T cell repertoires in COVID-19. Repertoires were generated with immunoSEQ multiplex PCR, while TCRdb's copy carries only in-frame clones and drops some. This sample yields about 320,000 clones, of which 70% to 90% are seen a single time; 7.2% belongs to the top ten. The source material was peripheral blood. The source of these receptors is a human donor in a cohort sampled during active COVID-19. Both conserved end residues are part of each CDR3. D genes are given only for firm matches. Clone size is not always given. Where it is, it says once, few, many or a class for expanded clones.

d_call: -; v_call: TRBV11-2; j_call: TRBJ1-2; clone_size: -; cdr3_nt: TGTGCCAGCAGCTACGTCGGGGTGGGAGGCTACACCTTC; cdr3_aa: CASSYVGVGGYTF
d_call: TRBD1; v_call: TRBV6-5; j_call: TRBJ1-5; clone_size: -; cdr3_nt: TGTGCCAGCAGAACAGGGGTTCAGCCCCAGCATTTT; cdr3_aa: CASRTGVQPQHF
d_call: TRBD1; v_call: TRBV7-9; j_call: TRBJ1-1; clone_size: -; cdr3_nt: TGTGCCAGCAGCTCACAGACAGGGGAGGTCACTGAAGCTTTCTTT; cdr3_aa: CASSSQTGEVTEAFF
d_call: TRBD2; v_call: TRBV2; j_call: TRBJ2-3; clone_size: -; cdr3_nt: TGTGCCAGCAGACTACTAGCGGGGGGCGCGGATACGCAGTATTTT; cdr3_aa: CASRLLAGGADTQYF
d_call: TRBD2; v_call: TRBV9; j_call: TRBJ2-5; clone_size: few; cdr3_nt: TGTGCCAGCAGCGTAGGGGGACTAGCGAAAGAGACCCAGTACTTC; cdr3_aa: CASSVGGLAKETQYF
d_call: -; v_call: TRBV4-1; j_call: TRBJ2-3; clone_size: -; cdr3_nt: TGCGCCAGTGGGGGACGGGGGGCGAGCACAGATACGCAGTATTTT; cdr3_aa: CASGGRGASTDTQYF
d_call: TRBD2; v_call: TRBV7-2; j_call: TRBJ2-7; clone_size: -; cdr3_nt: TGTGCCAGCAGTAAACACCCTCCTGGGGGGGGTACGCACGAGCAGTACTTC; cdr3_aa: CASSKHPPGGGTHEQYF
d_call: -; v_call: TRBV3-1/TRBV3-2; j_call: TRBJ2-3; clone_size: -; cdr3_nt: TGTGCCAGCAGCCCCGGGAGAGATACGCAGTATTTT; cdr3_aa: CASSPGRDTQYF
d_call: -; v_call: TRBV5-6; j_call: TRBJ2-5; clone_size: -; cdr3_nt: TGTGCCAGCAGCTTCTACAGGCTTCGGCAAGAGACCCAGTACTTC; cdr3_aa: CASSFYRLRQETQYF
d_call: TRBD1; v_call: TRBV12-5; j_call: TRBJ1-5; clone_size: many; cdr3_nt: TGTGCTAGTGTTCGGACAGGGAGCAATCAGCCCCAGCATTTT; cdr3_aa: CASVRTGSNQPQHF
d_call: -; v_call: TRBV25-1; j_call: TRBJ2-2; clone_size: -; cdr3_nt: TGTGCCAGCAGCGACTTACGGGACACAACCGGGGAGCTGTTTTTT; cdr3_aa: CASSDLRDTTGELFF
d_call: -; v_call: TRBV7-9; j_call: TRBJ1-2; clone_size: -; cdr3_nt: TGTGCCAGCAGCTTAGGTGAGGGCCACTATGGCTACACCTTC; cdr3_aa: CASSLGEGHYGYTF
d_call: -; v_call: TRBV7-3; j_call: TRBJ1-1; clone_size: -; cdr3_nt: TGTGCCAGCAGCCCAAATCCCGGGGGGCGCGGCACTGAAGCTTTCTTT; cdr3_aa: CASSPNPGGRGTEAFF
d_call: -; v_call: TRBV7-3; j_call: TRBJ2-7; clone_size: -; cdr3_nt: TGTGCCAGCAGCCCGACCAGCGGTTCATACGAGCAGTACTTC; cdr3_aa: CASSPTSGSYEQYF
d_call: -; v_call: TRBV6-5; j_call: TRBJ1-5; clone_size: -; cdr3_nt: TGTGCCAGCAGAATTTATAGCAATCAGCCCCAGCATTTT; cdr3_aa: CASRIYSNQPQHF
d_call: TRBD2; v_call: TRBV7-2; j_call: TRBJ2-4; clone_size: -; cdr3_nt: TGTGCCAGCAGCTTAAATAGCGGGGGTGGGCAGGGCATTCAGTACTTC; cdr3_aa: CASSLNSGGGQGIQYF
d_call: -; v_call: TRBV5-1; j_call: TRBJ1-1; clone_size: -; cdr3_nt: TGCGCCAGCAGCTCTGGTGGGGGGGCGAACACTGAAGCTTTCTTT; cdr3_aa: CASSSGGGANTEAFF
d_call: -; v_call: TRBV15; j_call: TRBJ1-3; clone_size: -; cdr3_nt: TGTGCCACCAGCAGGAAGGGAGACTCTGGAAACACCATATATTTT; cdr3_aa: CATSRKGDSGNTIYF
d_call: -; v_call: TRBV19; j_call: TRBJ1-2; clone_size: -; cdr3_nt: TGTGCCAGTAGTATCTCGACAGAAGCTAACTATGGCTACACCTTC; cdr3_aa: CASSISTEANYGYTF
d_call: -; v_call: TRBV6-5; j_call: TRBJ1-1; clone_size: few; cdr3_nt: TGTGCCAGCAGTAGACAGAACACTGAAGCTTTCTTT; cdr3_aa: CASSRQNTEAFF
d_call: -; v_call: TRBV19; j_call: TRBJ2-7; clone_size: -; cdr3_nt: TGTGCCAGTAGTATTGGGCCAGAATACGAGCAGTACTTC; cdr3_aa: CASSIGPEYEQYF
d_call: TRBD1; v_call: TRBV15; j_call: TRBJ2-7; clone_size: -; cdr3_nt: TGTGCCACCAGCAGAGAGGTGGCTGCAGGGGGCCAGTACGAGCAGTACTTC; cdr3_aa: CATSREVAAGGQYEQYF
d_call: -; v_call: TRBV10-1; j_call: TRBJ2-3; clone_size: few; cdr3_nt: TGCGCCAGCAGTGAGGCAGGTACAGATACGCAGTATTTT; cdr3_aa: CASSEAGTDTQYF
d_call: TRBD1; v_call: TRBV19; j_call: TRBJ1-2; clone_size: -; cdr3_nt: TGTGCCAGTACCACTGGGGACAGGACTAACTATGGCTACACCTTC; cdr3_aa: CASTTGDRTNYGYTF
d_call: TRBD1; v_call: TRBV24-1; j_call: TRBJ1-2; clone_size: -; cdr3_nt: TGTGCCACCAGTGACGAAACCGGGACAGGGTGGCACTATGGCTACACCTTC; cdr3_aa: CATSDETGTGWHYGYTF
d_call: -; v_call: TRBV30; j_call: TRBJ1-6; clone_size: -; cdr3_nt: TGTGCCTGGAGTGTGGGCCTCGACAGCTCCTATAATTCACCCCTCCACTTT; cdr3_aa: CAWSVGLDSSYNSPLHF
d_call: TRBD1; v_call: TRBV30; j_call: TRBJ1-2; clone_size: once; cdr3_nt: TGTGCCTGGAGTAATGGACAGGGGGATGGCTACACCTTC; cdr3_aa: CAWSNGQGDGYTF
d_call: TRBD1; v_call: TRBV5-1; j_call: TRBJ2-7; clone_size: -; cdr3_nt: TGCGCCAGCAGCTTCCGGGACAGGGTTACCGAGCAGTACTTC; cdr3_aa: CASSFRDRVTEQYF
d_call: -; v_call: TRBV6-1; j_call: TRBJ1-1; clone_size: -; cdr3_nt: TGTGCCAGCAGTGAAGCGAGGAGACTAGGGGTTGAAGCTTTCTTT; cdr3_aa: CASSEARRLGVEAFF
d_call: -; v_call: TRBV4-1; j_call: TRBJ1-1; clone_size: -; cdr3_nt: TGCGCCAGCAGCCAAGCCCGAGTACAGGGTGGGAACACTGAAGCTTTCTTT; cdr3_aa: CASSQARVQGGNTEAFF
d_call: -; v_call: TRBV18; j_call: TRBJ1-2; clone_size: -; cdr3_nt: TGTGCCAGCTCACCACCGACGGTCACGCGGGGCTACACCTTC; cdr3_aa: CASSPPTVTRGYTF
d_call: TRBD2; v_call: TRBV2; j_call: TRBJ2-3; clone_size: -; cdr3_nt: TGTGCCAGCAGTGAAGCGCTCGGACTAGCGGGAGGCACAGATACGCAGTATTTT; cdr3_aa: CASSEALGLAGGTDTQYF
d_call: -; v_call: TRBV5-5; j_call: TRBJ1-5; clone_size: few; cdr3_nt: TGTGCCAGCAGCTTGACCGTTGTCCGGGATCAGCCCCAGCATTTT; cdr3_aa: CASSLTVVRDQPQHF
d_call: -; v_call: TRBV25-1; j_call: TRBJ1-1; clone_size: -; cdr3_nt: TGTGCCAGCAGTACAGGTCCCGAAGCTTTCTTT; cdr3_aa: CASSTGPEAFF
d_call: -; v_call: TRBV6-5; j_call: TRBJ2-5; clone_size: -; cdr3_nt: TGTGCCAGCAGTTACAGGGGAAGGGGGACACAAGAGACCCAGTACTTC; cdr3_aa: CASSYRGRGTQETQYF
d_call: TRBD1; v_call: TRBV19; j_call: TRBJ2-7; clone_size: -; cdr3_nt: TGTGCCAGTAGTACCGGACAGGGACCCTACGAGCAGTACTTC; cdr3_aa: CASSTGQGPYEQYF
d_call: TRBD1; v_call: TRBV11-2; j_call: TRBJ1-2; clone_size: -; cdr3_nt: TGTGCCAGCAGCTTATCAGGGGGGCCTTATGGCTACACCTTC; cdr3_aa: CASSLSGGPYGYTF
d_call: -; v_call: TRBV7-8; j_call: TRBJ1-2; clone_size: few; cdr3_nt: TGTGCCAGCAGCTTAGGGACAACTACTTATGGCTACACCTTC; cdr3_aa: CASSLGTTTYGYTF
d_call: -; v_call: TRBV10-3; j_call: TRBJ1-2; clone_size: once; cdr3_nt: TGTGCCATCACTGAACAGGGACGGAGTAACTATGGCTACACCTTC; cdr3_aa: CAITEQGRSNYGYTF
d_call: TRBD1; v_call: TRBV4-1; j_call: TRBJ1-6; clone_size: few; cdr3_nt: TGCGCCAGCAGCCAGGGACAGGGGGATTCACCCCTCCACTTT; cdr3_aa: CASSQGQGDSPLHF
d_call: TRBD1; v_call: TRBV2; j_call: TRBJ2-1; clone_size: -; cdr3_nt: TGTGCCAGCAGGTCAGGGGGCAGGGAGCAGTTCTTC; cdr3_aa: CASRSGGREQFF
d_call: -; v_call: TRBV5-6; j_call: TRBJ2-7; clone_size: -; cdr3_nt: TGTGCCAGCAGCTTGGTGCAGGCATCCTACGAGCAGTACTTC; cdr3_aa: CASSLVQASYEQYF
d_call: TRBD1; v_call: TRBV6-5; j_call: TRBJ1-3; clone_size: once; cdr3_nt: TGTGCCAGCTCTGGACAGGTAGACACCATATATTTT; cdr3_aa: CASSGQVDTIYF
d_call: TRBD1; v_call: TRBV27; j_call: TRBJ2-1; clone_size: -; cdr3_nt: TGTGCCAGCAGCCTTACCGGGACAGGGGCTTGGAATGAGCAGTTCTTC; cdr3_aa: CASSLTGTGAWNEQFF
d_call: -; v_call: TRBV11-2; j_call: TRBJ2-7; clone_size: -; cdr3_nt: TGTGCCAGCAGCCAGGGTTTCGAGCAGTACTTC; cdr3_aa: CASSQGFEQYF